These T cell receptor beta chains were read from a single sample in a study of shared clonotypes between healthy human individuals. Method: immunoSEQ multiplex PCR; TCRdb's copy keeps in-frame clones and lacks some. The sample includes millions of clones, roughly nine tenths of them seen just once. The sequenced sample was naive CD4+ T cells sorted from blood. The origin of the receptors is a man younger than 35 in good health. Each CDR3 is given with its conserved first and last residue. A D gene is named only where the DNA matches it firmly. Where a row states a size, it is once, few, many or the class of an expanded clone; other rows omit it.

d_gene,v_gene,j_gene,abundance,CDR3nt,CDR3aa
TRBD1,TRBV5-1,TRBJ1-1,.,TGCGCCAGCAGCGGGGGACAGGGGGAGACTGAAGCTTTCTTT,CASSGGQGETEAFF
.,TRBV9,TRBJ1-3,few,TGTGCCAGCAGCCCCCCAGGGGCATCTGGAAACACCATATATTTT,CASSPPGASGNTIYF
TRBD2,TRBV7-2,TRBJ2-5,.,TGTGCCAGCAGCCCGGCCAGCGGGAGGGTCGAGACCCAGTACTTC,CASSPASGRVETQYF
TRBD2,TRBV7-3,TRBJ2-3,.,TGTGCCAGCAGTTTTAGCGGGGGAAGCACAGATACGCAGTATTTT,CASSFSGGSTDTQYF
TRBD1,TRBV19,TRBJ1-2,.,TGTGCCAGTAGTCCCGGACAGGGAGGCTATGGCTACACCTTC,CASSPGQGGYGYTF
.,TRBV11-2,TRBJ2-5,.,TGTGCCAGCACCCTGAGCGGGCCGGGACAAGAGACCCAGTACTTC,CASTLSGPGQETQYF
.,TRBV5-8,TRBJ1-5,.,TGTGCCAGCAGCTACAATCGGGGGCCCGTCAATCAGCCCCAGCATTTT,CASSYNRGPVNQPQHF
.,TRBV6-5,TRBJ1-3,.,TGTGCCAGCAGTTACTCCGGGGGAAACACCATATATTTT,CASSYSGGNTIYF
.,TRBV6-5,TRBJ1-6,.,TGTGCCAGCACACGGACAAGATATAATTCACCCCTCCACTTT,CASTRTRYNSPLHF
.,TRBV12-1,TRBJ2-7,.,TGTGCCAGCAGCTTTGCGAGGGGACTAGCGGGAGTCTGGGAGCAGTACTTC,CASSFARGLAGVWEQYF
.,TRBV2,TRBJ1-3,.,TGTGCCAGCAGTGACAGATTTGGAAACACCATATATTTT,CASSDRFGNTIYF
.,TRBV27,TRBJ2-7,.,TGTGCCAGCAGAAACCGGGGCGACAGCCCGCTCTCCTACGAGCAGTACTTC,CASRNRGDSPLSYEQYF
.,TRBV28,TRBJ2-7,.,TGTGCCAGCAGTTTCGCCCGGGGCCCCTACGAGCAGTACTTC,CASSFARGPYEQYF
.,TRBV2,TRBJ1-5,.,TGTGCCAGCAGTCTCCAGGGTTCACAGGGCAATCAGCCCCAGCATTTT,CASSLQGSQGNQPQHF
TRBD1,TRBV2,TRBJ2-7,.,TGTGCCAGCAGGCCGACAGGGGTCCACGAGCAGTACTTC,CASRPTGVHEQYF
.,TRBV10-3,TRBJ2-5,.,TGTGCCATCAGTGAGAGAGGGTCCGAGACCCAGTACTTC,CAISERGSETQYF
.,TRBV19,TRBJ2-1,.,TGTGCCAGTAGTACCGATAGCGCCCGCTCCTACAATGAGCAGTTCTTC,CASSTDSARSYNEQFF
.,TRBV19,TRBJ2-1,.,TGTGCCAGTAGGTTTGCTAGCGTTCCAGGGTACAATGAGCAGTTCTTC,CASRFASVPGYNEQFF
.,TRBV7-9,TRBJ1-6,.,TGTGCCTTGGACAGTCCGACATCACCCCTCCACTTT,CALDSPTSPLHF
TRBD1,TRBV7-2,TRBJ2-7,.,TGTGCCAGCCGACGGGACAGCTACTCCTACGAGCAGTACTTC,CASRRDSYSYEQYF
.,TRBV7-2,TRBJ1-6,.,TGTGCCAGCAGCTCATCCTCCTACGGGGATTCACCCCTCCACTTT,CASSSSSYGDSPLHF
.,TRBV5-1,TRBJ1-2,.,TGCGCCAGCAGCTTGGAGGGTAACGGCTATGGCTACACCTTC,CASSLEGNGYGYTF
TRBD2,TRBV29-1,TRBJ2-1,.,TGCAGCGTCCCCAGCGGGAGGGGTGAGCAGTTCTTC,CSVPSGRGEQFF
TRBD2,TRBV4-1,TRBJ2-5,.,TGCGCCAGCAGCCACCCAGGACTAGCTCAAGAGACCCAGTACTTC,CASSHPGLAQETQYF
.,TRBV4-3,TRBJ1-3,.,TGCGCCAGCAGCCAAGATTGGGGGCCTGGAAACACCATATATTTT,CASSQDWGPGNTIYF
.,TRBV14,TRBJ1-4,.,TGTGCCAGCAGCCCGTCTGTGAGAAGTGAAAAACTGTTTTTT,CASSPSVRSEKLFF
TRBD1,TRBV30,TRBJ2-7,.,TGTGCCTGGAGCACGCCGGGACAGGGCCGGAACGAGCAGTACTTC,CAWSTPGQGRNEQYF
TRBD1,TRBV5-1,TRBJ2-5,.,TGCGCCAGCAGCCAACAGGGGGTATGGGAGACCCAGTACTTC,CASSQQGVWETQYF
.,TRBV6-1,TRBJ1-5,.,TGTGCCAGCAGTGAACCGGACAGAGGTACCAATCAGCCCCAGCATTTT,CASSEPDRGTNQPQHF
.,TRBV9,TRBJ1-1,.,TGTGCCAGCAGCGGGACGGTTAACACTGAAGCTTTCTTT,CASSGTVNTEAFF
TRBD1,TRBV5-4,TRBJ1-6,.,TGTGCCAGCAGCGCCCCGGGACAGCAAGTTTCACCCCTCCACTTT,CASSAPGQQVSPLHF
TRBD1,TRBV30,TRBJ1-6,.,TGTGCCTGGAGTGCTGGACAGGGGAATTCACCCCTCCACTTT,CAWSAGQGNSPLHF
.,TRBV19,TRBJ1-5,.,TGTGCCAGTAGTATCGGGGGGCCCCAGCATTTT,CASSIGGPQHF
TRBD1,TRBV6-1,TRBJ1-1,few,TGTGCCAGCAGTGTCCCCGACAGGGAAGGAACTGAAGCTTTCTTT,CASSVPDREGTEAFF
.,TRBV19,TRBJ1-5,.,TGTGCCAGTAGTAGGATAGGGGGATCACCCCAGCATTTT,CASSRIGGSPQHF
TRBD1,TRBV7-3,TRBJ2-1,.,TGTGCCAGCAGCTCAATATTAAGGGGGCCCTCCTACAATGAGCAGTTCTTC,CASSSILRGPSYNEQFF
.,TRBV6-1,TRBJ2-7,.,TGTGCCAGCAGTGAAGCGCTCCAGGGTAGGACGCAGTACTTC,CASSEALQGRTQYF
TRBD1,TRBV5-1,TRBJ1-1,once,TGCGCCAGCAGCTTCACAGGGGACACTTCGAACACTGAAGCTTTCTTT,CASSFTGDTSNTEAFF
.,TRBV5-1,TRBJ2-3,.,TGCGCCAGCAGCTGGGGTAATAGCGGAAGCACAGATACGCAGTATTTT,CASSWGNSGSTDTQYF
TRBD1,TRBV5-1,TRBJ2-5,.,TGCGCCAGCAGCCTGTCCGGGACAGGGAGAGAGACCCAGTACTTC,CASSLSGTGRETQYF
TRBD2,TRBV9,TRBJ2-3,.,TGTGCCAGCAGCCTTGGACTAGTAAGCGATACGCAGTATTTT,CASSLGLVSDTQYF